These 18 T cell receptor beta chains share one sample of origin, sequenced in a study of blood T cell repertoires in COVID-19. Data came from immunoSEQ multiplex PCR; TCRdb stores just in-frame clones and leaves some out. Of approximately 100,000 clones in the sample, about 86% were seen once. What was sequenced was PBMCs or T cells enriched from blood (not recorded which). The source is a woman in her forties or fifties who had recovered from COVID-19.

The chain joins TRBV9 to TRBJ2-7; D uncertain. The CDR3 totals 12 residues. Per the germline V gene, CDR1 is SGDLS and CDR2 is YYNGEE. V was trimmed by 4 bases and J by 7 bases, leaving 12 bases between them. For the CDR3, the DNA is TGTGCCAGCAGCCGTAGTAGTGGTGAGCAGTACTTC. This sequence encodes CASSRSSGEQYF.

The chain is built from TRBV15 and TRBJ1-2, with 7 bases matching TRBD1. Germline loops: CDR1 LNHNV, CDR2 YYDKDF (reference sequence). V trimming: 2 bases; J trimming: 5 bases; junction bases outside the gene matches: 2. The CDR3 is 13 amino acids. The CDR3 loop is CATSRQGEYGYTF. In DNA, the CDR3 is TGTGCCACCAGCAGACAGGGGGAGTATGGCTACACCTTC.

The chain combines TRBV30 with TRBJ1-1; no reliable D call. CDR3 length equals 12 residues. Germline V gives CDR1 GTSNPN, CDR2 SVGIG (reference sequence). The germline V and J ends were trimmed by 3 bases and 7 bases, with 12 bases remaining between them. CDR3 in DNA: TGTGCCTGGAGCTGGGCAGAACGTGAAGCTTTCTTT. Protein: CAWSWAEREAFF.

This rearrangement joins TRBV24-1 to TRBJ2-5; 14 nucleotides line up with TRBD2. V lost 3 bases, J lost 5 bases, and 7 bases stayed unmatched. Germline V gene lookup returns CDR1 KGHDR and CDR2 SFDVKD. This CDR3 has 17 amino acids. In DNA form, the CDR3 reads TGTGCCACCAGTGATCCGGGACTAGCGGGAGATGTTGAGACCCAGTACTTC. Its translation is CATSDPGLAGDVETQYF.

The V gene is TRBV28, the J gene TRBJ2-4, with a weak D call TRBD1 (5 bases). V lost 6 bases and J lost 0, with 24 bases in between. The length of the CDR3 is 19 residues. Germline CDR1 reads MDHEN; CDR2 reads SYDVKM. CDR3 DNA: TGTGCCAGCAGAAGGCCCCCGCAGGGCGGTGCACTAGCCAAAAACATTCAGTACTTC. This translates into CASRRPPQGGALAKNIQYF.

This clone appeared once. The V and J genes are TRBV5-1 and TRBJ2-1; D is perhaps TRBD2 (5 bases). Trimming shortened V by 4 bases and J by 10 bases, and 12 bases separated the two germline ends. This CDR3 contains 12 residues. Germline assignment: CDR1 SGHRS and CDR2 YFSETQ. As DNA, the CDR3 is TGCGCCAGCAGCACCGAGGGCTACGAGCAGTTCTTC. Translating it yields CASSTEGYEQFF. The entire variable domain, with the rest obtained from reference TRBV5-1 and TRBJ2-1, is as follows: KAGVTQTPRYLIKTRGQQVTLSCSPISGHRSVSWYQQTPGQGLQFLFEYFSETQRNKGNFPGRFSGRQFSNSRSEMNVSTLELGDSALYLCASSTEGYEQFFGPGTRLTVL.

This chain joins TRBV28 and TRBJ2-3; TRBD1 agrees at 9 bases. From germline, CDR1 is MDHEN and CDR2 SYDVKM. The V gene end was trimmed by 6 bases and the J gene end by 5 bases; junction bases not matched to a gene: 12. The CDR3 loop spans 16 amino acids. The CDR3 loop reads CASSGPGGQGKDTQYF. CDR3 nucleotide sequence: TGTGCCAGCAGCGGACCCGGGGGACAGGGCAAAGATACGCAGTATTTT.

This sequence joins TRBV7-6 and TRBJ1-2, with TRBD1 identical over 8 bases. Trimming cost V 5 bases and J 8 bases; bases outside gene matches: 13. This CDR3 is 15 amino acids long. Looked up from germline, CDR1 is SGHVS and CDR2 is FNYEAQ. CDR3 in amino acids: CASSAGQGPLGGYTF. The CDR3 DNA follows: TGTGCCAGCAGCGCTGGACAGGGTCCTTTAGGAGGCTACACCTTC.

The CDR3 nucleotides read TGCGCCAGCAGCTCAAAACTACAGGGGTCGGAGACCCAGTACTTC. Protein sequence: CASSSKLQGSETQYF. The rearrangement uses TRBV5-1 and TRBJ2-5, with 7 nucleotides matching TRBD1. The CDR3 has 15 residues. V lost 3 bases and J lost 5; bases outside the gene matches: 10. Germline V gene sequence: CDR1 SGHRS, CDR2 YFSETQ. The whole variable domain, filled in from reference TRBV5-1 and TRBJ2-5, reads KAGVTQTPRYLIKTRGQQVTLSCSPISGHRSVSWYQQTPGQGLQFLFEYFSETQRNKGNFPGRFSGRQFSNSRSEMNVSTLELGDSALYLCASSSKLQGSETQYFGPGTRLLVL.

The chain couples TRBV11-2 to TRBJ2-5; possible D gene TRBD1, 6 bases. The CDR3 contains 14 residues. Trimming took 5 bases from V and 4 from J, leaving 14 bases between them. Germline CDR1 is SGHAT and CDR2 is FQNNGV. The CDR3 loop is CASSLQGSGETQYF. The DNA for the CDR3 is TGTGCCAGCAGCCTCCAGGGGTCCGGAGAGACCCAGTACTTC.

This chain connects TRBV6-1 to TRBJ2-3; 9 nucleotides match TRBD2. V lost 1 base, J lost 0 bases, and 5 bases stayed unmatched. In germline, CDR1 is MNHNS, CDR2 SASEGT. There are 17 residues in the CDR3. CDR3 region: CASSEEGTSRSTDTQYF. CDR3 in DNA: TGTGCCAGCAGTGAAGAAGGGACTAGCCGAAGCACAGATACGCAGTATTTT.

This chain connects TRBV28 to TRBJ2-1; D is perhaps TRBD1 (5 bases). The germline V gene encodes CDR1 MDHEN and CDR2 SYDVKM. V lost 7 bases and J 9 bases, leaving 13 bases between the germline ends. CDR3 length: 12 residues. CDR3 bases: TGTGCCAGCATCTGGACATCGGGTGAGCAGTTCTTC. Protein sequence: CASIWTSGEQFF.

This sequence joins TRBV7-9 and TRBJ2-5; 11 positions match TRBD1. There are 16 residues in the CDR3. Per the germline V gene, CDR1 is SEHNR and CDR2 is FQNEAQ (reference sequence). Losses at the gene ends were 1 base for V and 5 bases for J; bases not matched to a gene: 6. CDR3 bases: TGTGCCAGCAGCTTAGAAGGGGGGACAGGGGGTGAGACCCAGTACTTC. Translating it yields CASSLEGGTGGETQYF.

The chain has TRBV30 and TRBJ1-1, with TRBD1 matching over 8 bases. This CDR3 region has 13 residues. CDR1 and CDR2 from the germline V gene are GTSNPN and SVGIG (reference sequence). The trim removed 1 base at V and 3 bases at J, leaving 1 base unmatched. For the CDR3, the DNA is TGTGCCTGGAGTGGACAGGGGTACACTGAAGCTTTCTTT. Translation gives CAWSGQGYTEAFF.

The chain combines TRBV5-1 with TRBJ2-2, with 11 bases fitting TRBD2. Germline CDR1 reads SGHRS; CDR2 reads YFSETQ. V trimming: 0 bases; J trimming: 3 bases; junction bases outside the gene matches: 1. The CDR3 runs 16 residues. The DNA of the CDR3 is TGCGCCAGCAGCTTGGAGGGACTAGCGGACACCGGGGAGCTGTTTTTT. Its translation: CASSLEGLADTGELFF.

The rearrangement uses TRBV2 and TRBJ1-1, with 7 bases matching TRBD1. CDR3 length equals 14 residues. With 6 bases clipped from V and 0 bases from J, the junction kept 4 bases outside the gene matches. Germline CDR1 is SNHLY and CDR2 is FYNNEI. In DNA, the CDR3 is TGTGCCAGCAGGCCTACAGGGGTGAACACTGAAGCTTTCTTT. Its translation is CASRPTGVNTEAFF.

The CDR3 coding sequence is TGTGCCACACGGGGACAGGGACGGAACTACAATGAGCAGTTCTTC. As protein: CATRGQGRNYNEQFF. This rearrangement joins TRBV24-1 to TRBJ2-1, with 9 bases identical to TRBD1. The CDR3 is made up of 15 amino acids. CDR1 is KGHDR, CDR2 SFDVKD, per germline. Unmatched junction bases numbered 9, after V lost 10 bases and J lost 3 bases.

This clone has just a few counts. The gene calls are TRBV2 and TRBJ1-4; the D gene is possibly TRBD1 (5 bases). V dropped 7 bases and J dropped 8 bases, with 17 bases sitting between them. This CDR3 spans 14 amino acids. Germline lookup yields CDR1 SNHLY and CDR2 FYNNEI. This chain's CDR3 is CASTVGPKGEKLFF. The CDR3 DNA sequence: TGTGCCAGCACCGTCGGGCCTAAGGGGGAAAAACTGTTTTTT.